Listed below are T cell receptor beta chains from one sample, sequenced in a study of T cells in localized non-small cell lung cancer. Using immunoSEQ multiplex PCR, the repertoire was profiled, and TCRdb retains in-frame clones only, with some absent. The table lists roughly 4,000 clones, 25% to 30% of them singletons. The material was lung tumor tissue, obtained before any cancer treatment. The origin of the receptors is a man aged 40 to 69 with stage II lung adenocarcinoma. Each CDR3 is given with its conserved first and last residue. D genes are given only for firm matches. Clone size, where shown, is once, few, many, or a class for clones that have expanded.

cdr3_nt: TGTGCCAGCAGCCTAGGACAGTTTGTCAATCAGCCCCAGCATTTT; cdr3_aa: CASSLGQFVNQPQHF; v_call: TRBV11-3; j_call: TRBJ1-5; d_call: .; clone_size: few
cdr3_nt: TGTGCCAGCAGTGATTATTGGACTTCACCCCTCCACTTT; cdr3_aa: CASSDYWTSPLHF; v_call: TRBV2; j_call: TRBJ1-6; d_call: .; clone_size: .
cdr3_nt: TGTGCCACCAGCAGAGATCTGGGCGGGGAGACCCAGTACTTC; cdr3_aa: CATSRDLGGETQYF; v_call: TRBV15; j_call: TRBJ2-5; d_call: .; clone_size: .
cdr3_nt: TGTGCCTGGAGTGGTGGGGCCAACGTCCTGACTTTC; cdr3_aa: CAWSGGANVLTF; v_call: TRBV30; j_call: TRBJ2-6; d_call: .; clone_size: few
cdr3_nt: TGCAGCGTTGCCCCGACAGGGGTGGTCACTGAAGCTTTCTTT; cdr3_aa: CSVAPTGVVTEAFF; v_call: TRBV29-1; j_call: TRBJ1-1; d_call: TRBD1; clone_size: once
cdr3_nt: TGTGCCAGCAGCCAAGTCCAAGGAGGATACTATGGCTACACCTTC; cdr3_aa: CASSQVQGGYYGYTF; v_call: TRBV14; j_call: TRBJ1-2; d_call: .; clone_size: few
cdr3_nt: TGCAGCGTTACGGCAGGGGGAATTGATGAAGCTTTCTTT; cdr3_aa: CSVTAGGIDEAFF; v_call: TRBV29-1; j_call: TRBJ1-1; d_call: TRBD1; clone_size: few
cdr3_nt: TGTGCCAGCAGCTTCCGGGGGGGAAACACAGATACGCAGTATTTT; cdr3_aa: CASSFRGGNTDTQYF; v_call: TRBV11-3; j_call: TRBJ2-3; d_call: TRBD2; clone_size: medium-sized
cdr3_nt: TGTGCCAGCAGAAGCACAGCCGGGACAGGCTATGGCTACACCTTC; cdr3_aa: CASRSTAGTGYGYTF; v_call: TRBV6-8; j_call: TRBJ1-2; d_call: TRBD1; clone_size: few
cdr3_nt: TGTGCCAGCAGCTCCCGGGACAGGGGAGACTACGAGCAGTACTTC; cdr3_aa: CASSSRDRGDYEQYF; v_call: TRBV11-3; j_call: TRBJ2-7; d_call: TRBD1; clone_size: medium-sized
cdr3_nt: TGTGCCAGCAGCCCGGGACAGGCGGCCAATGGCTACACCTTC; cdr3_aa: CASSPGQAANGYTF; v_call: TRBV11-3; j_call: TRBJ1-2; d_call: TRBD1; clone_size: many
cdr3_nt: TGTGCCAGCAGCCGGGACAGCTATAATTCACCCCTCCACTTT; cdr3_aa: CASSRDSYNSPLHF; v_call: TRBV11-3; j_call: TRBJ1-6; d_call: TRBD1; clone_size: .
cdr3_nt: TGTGCCAGTACGCAGGAGGGGCGAATAGGCAACACTGAAGCTTTCTTT; cdr3_aa: CASTQEGRIGNTEAFF; v_call: TRBV19; j_call: TRBJ1-1; d_call: .; clone_size: large
cdr3_nt: TGTGCCAGCGGACGTCATGGGACCGACGATGAGCAGTTCTTC; cdr3_aa: CASGRHGTDDEQFF; v_call: TRBV11-3; j_call: TRBJ2-1; d_call: .; clone_size: .
cdr3_nt: TGTGCCAGCAGCGTAGGACTAGCGAACACCGGGGAGCTGTTTTTT; cdr3_aa: CASSVGLANTGELFF; v_call: TRBV9; j_call: TRBJ2-2; d_call: .; clone_size: .
cdr3_nt: TGTGCCAGCAGTAAATACCGGGACAGGGGGCTCGATTCACCCCTCCACTTT; cdr3_aa: CASSKYRDRGLDSPLHF; v_call: TRBV6-8; j_call: TRBJ1-6; d_call: TRBD1; clone_size: medium-sized
cdr3_nt: TGCGCCAGCAGCTTGGACCCCACAGATACGCAGTATTTT; cdr3_aa: CASSLDPTDTQYF; v_call: TRBV4-1; j_call: TRBJ2-3; d_call: .; clone_size: .
cdr3_nt: TGTGCCAGCAGTCCGGGTAGTACTGAAGCTTTCTTT; cdr3_aa: CASSPGSTEAFF; v_call: TRBV6-8; j_call: TRBJ1-1; d_call: .; clone_size: .
cdr3_nt: TGTGCCAGCAGCGACCCGGGGGGGATATATGGCTACACCTTC; cdr3_aa: CASSDPGGIYGYTF; v_call: TRBV11-3; j_call: TRBJ1-2; d_call: .; clone_size: .
cdr3_nt: TGTGCCAGCAGTTTGGCAGGGGGGAACACTGAAGCTTTCTTT; cdr3_aa: CASSLAGGNTEAFF; v_call: TRBV28; j_call: TRBJ1-1; d_call: TRBD1; clone_size: .
cdr3_nt: TGCAGCTTTGACAGGGGGATGAACACTGAAGCTTTCTTT; cdr3_aa: CSFDRGMNTEAFF; v_call: TRBV29-1; j_call: TRBJ1-1; d_call: TRBD1; clone_size: medium-sized
cdr3_nt: TGTGCCAGCAGTTTTATCGGATTGGGGGTTTCCCCCTCCGGGGAGCTGTTTTTT; cdr3_aa: CASSFIGLGVSPSGELFF; v_call: TRBV27; j_call: TRBJ2-2; d_call: .; clone_size: .
cdr3_nt: TGTGCCAGTAGCAAACTGGAGGACAGCTCACCCCTCCACTTT; cdr3_aa: CASSKLEDSSPLHF; v_call: TRBV19; j_call: TRBJ1-6; d_call: .; clone_size: few
cdr3_nt: TGCGCCAGCAGCTTGGGGTTAGGGTACACTGAAGCTTTCTTT; cdr3_aa: CASSLGLGYTEAFF; v_call: TRBV5-1; j_call: TRBJ1-1; d_call: .; clone_size: few
cdr3_nt: TGTGCCTGGAGGCCCAGCCGATACACCGGGGAGCTGTTTTTT; cdr3_aa: CAWRPSRYTGELFF; v_call: TRBV30; j_call: TRBJ2-2; d_call: .; clone_size: few
cdr3_nt: TGTGCCAGTAGTATCACCTCTGACAGCTACGAGCAGTACTTC; cdr3_aa: CASSITSDSYEQYF; v_call: TRBV19; j_call: TRBJ2-7; d_call: .; clone_size: medium-sized
cdr3_nt: TGCGCCAGCGCACGGTCTTGGGGGCAATACGAGCAGTACTTC; cdr3_aa: CASARSWGQYEQYF; v_call: TRBV5-1; j_call: TRBJ2-7; d_call: .; clone_size: .
cdr3_nt: TGTGCCAGCAGCGCTGGGACTAGCGGGGCTAGCGGAGAGACCCAGTACTTC; cdr3_aa: CASSAGTSGASGETQYF; v_call: TRBV11-3; j_call: TRBJ2-5; d_call: TRBD2; clone_size: .
cdr3_nt: TGTGCCAGCAGCGTTAGACCAACGAAACCGGGACAGGGCACCGGGGAGCTGTTTTTT; cdr3_aa: CASSVRPTKPGQGTGELFF; v_call: TRBV9; j_call: TRBJ2-2; d_call: TRBD1; clone_size: medium-sized
cdr3_nt: TGTGCCAGCAGTGGGGACCTGGGGTTCGGTGAAAAACTGTTTTTT; cdr3_aa: CASSGDLGFGEKLFF; v_call: TRBV9; j_call: TRBJ1-4; d_call: .; clone_size: medium-sized
cdr3_nt: TGTGCCAGCTCACCCCCGGAAGAGACCCAGTACTTC; cdr3_aa: CASSPPEETQYF; v_call: TRBV18; j_call: TRBJ2-5; d_call: .; clone_size: .
cdr3_nt: TGTGCCAGTACCCTGGGGATTAGGACCGGGGAGCTGTTTTTT; cdr3_aa: CASTLGIRTGELFF; v_call: TRBV19; j_call: TRBJ2-2; d_call: .; clone_size: once
cdr3_nt: TGTGCCAGCAGTTACTCCGACATTTACTCGGACAGGGGGAACACTGAAGCTTTCTTT; cdr3_aa: CASSYSDIYSDRGNTEAFF; v_call: TRBV6-8; j_call: TRBJ1-1; d_call: TRBD1; clone_size: few
cdr3_nt: TGTGCCAGCAGTAAACCTGACTCGCTCGGGGAGCTGTTTTTT; cdr3_aa: CASSKPDSLGELFF; v_call: TRBV6-8; j_call: TRBJ2-2; d_call: .; clone_size: few
cdr3_nt: TGTGCCATCCCCCGGACTAGCGGGGGGTACACCGGGGAGCTGTTTTTT; cdr3_aa: CAIPRTSGGYTGELFF; v_call: TRBV9; j_call: TRBJ2-2; d_call: TRBD2; clone_size: .
cdr3_nt: TGTGCCAGCAGTTACGTAGGACAGGGGACTAACTATGGCTACACCTTC; cdr3_aa: CASSYVGQGTNYGYTF; v_call: TRBV6-8; j_call: TRBJ1-2; d_call: TRBD1; clone_size: few
cdr3_nt: TGTGCCAGTAGGAACTTGTTACAAGAGACCCAGTACTTC; cdr3_aa: CASRNLLQETQYF; v_call: TRBV19; j_call: TRBJ2-5; d_call: .; clone_size: few
cdr3_nt: TGTGCCAGCAGTGAGGGACAGGGGGCCTATGGCTACACCTTC; cdr3_aa: CASSEGQGAYGYTF; v_call: TRBV6-8; j_call: TRBJ1-2; d_call: TRBD1; clone_size: .
cdr3_nt: TGTGCCAGCAGCCCGACCAACGGGTATAATTCACCCCTCCACTTT; cdr3_aa: CASSPTNGYNSPLHF; v_call: TRBV11-3; j_call: TRBJ1-6; d_call: .; clone_size: many
cdr3_nt: TGTGCCAGCAGTGCCCGGGGGCAGCCAAGCTCCTATAATTCACCCCTCCACTTT; cdr3_aa: CASSARGQPSSYNSPLHF; v_call: TRBV6-8; j_call: TRBJ1-6; d_call: .; clone_size: few
cdr3_nt: TGTGCCAGCAGCTCCCGCGGGGGGCACAATGAGCAGTTCTTC; cdr3_aa: CASSSRGGHNEQFF; v_call: TRBV11-3; j_call: TRBJ2-1; d_call: TRBD2; clone_size: medium-sized
cdr3_nt: TGTGCCAGCAGCTTAGTGTTCGGGGGGGTCTACGAGCAGTACTTC; cdr3_aa: CASSLVFGGVYEQYF; v_call: TRBV11-3; j_call: TRBJ2-7; d_call: TRBD2; clone_size: .
cdr3_nt: TGCGCCAGCAGCTTGGCTCGGACAGGGGGGCCAGAGACCCAGTACTTC; cdr3_aa: CASSLARTGGPETQYF; v_call: TRBV5-1; j_call: TRBJ2-5; d_call: TRBD1; clone_size: once
cdr3_nt: TGCAGCGTTCAGAAAGAGGGCGTGAGCTCTGGAAACACCATATATTTT; cdr3_aa: CSVQKEGVSSGNTIYF; v_call: TRBV29-1; j_call: TRBJ1-3; d_call: .; clone_size: .
cdr3_nt: TGTGCCAGCAGCGCCCGGGACATAAACACCGGGGAGCTGTTTTTT; cdr3_aa: CASSARDINTGELFF; v_call: TRBV9; j_call: TRBJ2-2; d_call: .; clone_size: few
cdr3_nt: TGTGCCAGCAGCCCCGGAGCGGCCGCCTCTGGAAACACCATATATTTT; cdr3_aa: CASSPGAAASGNTIYF; v_call: TRBV6-8; j_call: TRBJ1-3; d_call: .; clone_size: few
cdr3_nt: TGTGCCAGCAGTTTACCCACAGGGGAAAGGGAGACCCAGTACTTC; cdr3_aa: CASSLPTGERETQYF; v_call: TRBV28; j_call: TRBJ2-5; d_call: TRBD1; clone_size: .
cdr3_nt: TGCGCCAGCAGCTTGGCATCTAGCGGGTCAGATACGCAGTATTTT; cdr3_aa: CASSLASSGSDTQYF; v_call: TRBV5-1; j_call: TRBJ2-3; d_call: TRBD2; clone_size: .
cdr3_nt: TGTGCCATCAGGGACGGAGGGTCCGGGGAGCTGTTTTTT; cdr3_aa: CAIRDGGSGELFF; v_call: TRBV6-8; j_call: TRBJ2-2; d_call: .; clone_size: .
cdr3_nt: TGTGCCAGCAGCCAGGGACAGGGGCTTTCCTATGGCTACACCTTC; cdr3_aa: CASSQGQGLSYGYTF; v_call: TRBV11-3; j_call: TRBJ1-2; d_call: TRBD1; clone_size: few
cdr3_nt: TGTGCCAGCAGTTACGGACAGGGACTATACGAGCAGTACTTC; cdr3_aa: CASSYGQGLYEQYF; v_call: TRBV6-8; j_call: TRBJ2-7; d_call: .; clone_size: few